The next 8 T cell receptor beta chains were all read from a single sample in a study of cytomegalovirus exposure and HLA in healthy donors (dated by TCRdb to between 2016 and 2019). Library method: the immunoSEQ multiplex PCR assay. A mixture of 60 forward primers for TCR Vbeta segments and 13 reverse primers for TCR Jbeta segments was used in the multiplex PCR. TCRdb obtained this table from immuneACCESS and retained in-frame rearrangements with V and J assigned. These tables miss some clones; where compared with another copy, unresolved V genes account for less than half of the shortfall, and the remainder is unexplained. This sample has approximately 170,000 clones in its table, and around 81% of those were observed once. Clones ranked in the top ten supply roughly 1.6% of the sample. Input material: PBMCs. These receptors were obtained from a man between 35 and 55 years old in good health and CMV-seronegative.

The V gene is TRBV30, the J gene TRBJ2-7; perhaps TRBD1 as D (6 bases). The CDR3 length is 11 residues. CDR1 GTSNPN and CDR2 SVGIG come from the germline V gene (reference sequence). CDR3 protein: CLGGQPYEQYV. In DNA form, the CDR3 reads TGTCTAGGCGGACAGCCCTACGAGCAGTACGTC.

This sequence joins TRBV16 and TRBJ2-7; TRBD1 is a possible D gene (5 bases). The CDR3 length is 13 residues. The V end was cut by 4 bases, the J end by 5 bases, with 12 bases between. Germline loops: CDR1 KGHSY, CDR2 FQNENV. DNA of the CDR3: TGTGCCAGCAGCCGTCGGCAGGGTGACGAGCAGTACGTC. As protein: CASSRRQGDEQYV.

The chain is built from TRBV5-8 and TRBJ2-3; TRBD2 might be the D (6 bases). Per the germline V gene, CDR1 is SGHTS and CDR2 is YDEGEE. V dropped 0 bases and J dropped 0 bases, with 11 bases sitting between them. This CDR3 has 16 residues. The CDR3 region is CASSLGRTTSTDTQYF. CDR3 DNA sequence: TGTGCCAGCAGCTTGGGGCGGACTACTAGCACAGATACGCAGTATTTT.

The chain carries TRBV19 and TRBJ2-3, with D perhaps TRBD2 (7 bases). Germline V gene sequence: CDR1 LNHDA, CDR2 SQIVND (reference sequence). The V and J ends lost 1 base and 4 bases respectively, with 12 bases between them. There are 15 residues in the CDR3. CDR3 nucleotide sequence: TGTGCCAGTAGTATAGTCGGGGGGCGCGCAGATACGCAGTATTTT. Its protein product is CASSIVGGRADTQYF.

V is TRBV28 and J is TRBJ2-4, with TRBD1 matching 11 bases. There are 12 residues in the CDR3. The J segment lost 11 bases and the V segment lost 7 bases, leaving 4 bases of the junction unmatched. The germline CDR1 and CDR2 sequences are MDHEN and SYDVKM. CDR3 sequence: CASTPDRGLQYF. The CDR3 region has the DNA TGTGCCAGCACCCCGGACAGGGGGCTTCAGTACTTC.

The J gene is TRBJ2-7, the V gene TRBV28, with D unresolved. Trimming removed 6 bases from V and 4 bases from J, with 7 bases in between. The CDR3 length is 11 residues. The germline V gene encodes CDR1 MDHEN and CDR2 SYDVKM. This CDR3 reads CASRENYEQYF. The DNA of the CDR3 is TGTGCCAGCAGAGAGAATTACGAGCAGTACTTC. Full variable domain (rest looked up from reference TRBV28 and TRBJ2-7): DVKVTQSSRYLVKRTGEKVFLECVQDMDHENMFWYRQDPGLGLRLIYFSYDVKMKEKGDIPEGYSVSREKKERFSLILESASTNQTSMYLCASRENYEQYFGPGTRLTVT.

The V gene is TRBV11-1, the J gene TRBJ2-3; TRBD2 matches at 15 bases. Trimming at V came to 3 bases and at J to 3 bases, leaving 4 bases not matched to a gene. This CDR3 spans 17 amino acids. The germline V gene has CDR1 SGHAT and CDR2 FQDESV (reference sequence). The DNA for the CDR3 is TGTGCCAGCAGCTTGGGGACTAGCGGGAGGTTTACAGATACGCAGTATTTT. It encodes CASSLGTSGRFTDTQYF. Full variable domain (outside the CDR3, taken from reference TRBV11-1 and TRBJ2-3): EAEVAQSPRYKITEKSQAVAFWCDPISGHATLYWYRQILGQGPELLVQFQDESVVDDSQLPKDRFSAERLKGVDSTLKIQPAELGDSAMYLCASSLGTSGRFTDTQYFGPGTRLTVL.

This chain's CDR3 is CASSLSRDIRRPQHF. The CDR3 DNA sequence: TGTGCCAGCAGTTTGTCCCGGGACATCCGACGGCCCCAGCATTTT. The chain carries TRBV28 and TRBJ1-5, with a weak D call TRBD1 (6 bases). V was cut by 3 bases and J by 9 bases, with 18 bases left in between. The CDR3 consists of 15 residues. Germline assignment: CDR1 MDHEN and CDR2 SYDVKM.